The next 11 T cell receptor beta chains were all read from a single sample in a study of regulatory T cells in long-lasting Graves disease. Time point defined: newly diagnosed GD, antithyroid drugs for less than 3 months. Following extraction of RNA from PBMCs, that RNA was used to make the TCR library. Sequencing libraries for TCR beta were prepared with iRepertoire HTBI primers and Arm-PCR of CDR3 regions. TCRdb recomputed calls from the multiplex PCR reads with MiXCR, one row per CDR3 protein. The sample lists about 470,000 distinct CDR3 sequences; under 15% were seen once. These data also formed part of another study, on T cells in Graves' hyperthyroidism and ophthalmopathy.

Sample: peripheral blood mononuclear cells (PBMCs), taken at new diagnosis, from a patient treated with antithyroid drugs. The source of these receptors is a woman aged 25-40 years with Graves disease.

Concerning this clonotype itself: A junction boundary mismatches the germline segment, possibly from a read error. This chain connects TRBV2 to TRBJ1-4, with TRBD1 matching 10 bases. The CDR3 extends over 15 amino acids. Germline V gene lookup returns CDR1 SNHLY and CDR2 FYNNEI. DNA for the CDR3: TGTGCCAGCAGCTTTCGGGACAGGGGTAATGAAAAACTGTCTTTT. Protein: CASSFRDRGNEKLSF.

Many counts were recorded for this clonotype. The chain joins TRBV3-1 to TRBJ2-1; a possible D gene is TRBD2 (5 bases). This CDR3 has 15 amino acids. Germline CDR1 is LGHDT and CDR2 is YNNKEL (reference sequence). Trimming shortened V by 6 bases and J by 3 bases, and 15 bases separated the two germline ends. CDR3 loop: CASSFTSGGYNEQFF. For the CDR3, the DNA is TGTGCCAGCAGTTTTACCAGCGGCGGCTACAATGAGCAGTTCTTC.

In this sample, this clonotype turned up many times. The chain combines TRBV20-1 with TRBJ2-7, with a possible D match to TRBD2 (6 bases). V lost 6 bases to trimming and J lost 2 bases, with 17 bases between them. The CDR3 has 14 residues. Germline CDR1 DFQATT, CDR2 SNEGSKA (reference sequence). The CDR3 region is CSAHGMREPYEQYF. The CDR3 DNA reads as TGCAGTGCCCATGGGATGCGGGAACCCTACGAGCAGTACTTC.

The chain has TRBV11-2 and TRBJ2-6; 10 nucleotides agree with TRBD2. V trimming: 7 bases; J trimming: 0 bases; junction bases outside the gene matches: 6. Germline V CDR1 and CDR2: SGHAT, FQNNGV. This CDR3 spans 17 amino acids. The CDR3 reads CASTLAGATSGANVLTF. The CDR3 coding sequence is TGTGCCAGCACCCTAGCGGGAGCGACCTCTGGGGCCAACGTCCTGACTTTC.

In this sample, this clonotype turned up many times. This chain connects TRBV20-1 to TRBJ2-5; no firm D call. Germline-derived CDR1 and CDR2 are DFQATT and SNEGSKA (reference sequence). The CDR3 covers 13 residues. The V end lost 1 base, the J end lost 1 base, and 7 bases lay between the germline ends. The CDR3 here is CSARAESQETQYF. The CDR3 bases are TGCAGTGCTAGAGCGGAATCCCAAGAGACCCAGTACTTC.

This clonotype has a handful of counts. A far larger clone differs by one base, so this is likely a read error. V gene TRBV12-3 or TRBV12-4 combines with J gene TRBJ2-4, with TRBD2 identical over 10 bases. The DNA end is more similar to TRBJ2-1, so the J call may be wrong. CDR3 length equals 15 residues. CDR3 coding DNA: TGTGCCAGCAGTTTAGGGGCTAGCGGGGGTAATGAGCAGTTCTTC. Amino acid sequence: CASSLGASGGNEQFF.

CDR3 protein: CASSYGHLDTQYF. CDR3 in DNA: TGTGCCAGCAGTTACGGTCACCTGGATACGCAGTATTTT. The chain recombines TRBV6-5 with TRBJ2-3; D not resolved. CDR1 and CDR2 (germline): MNHEY, SVGAGI. Trimming took off 2 bases at V and 6 bases at J, with 9 bases between the two ends. This CDR3 has 13 amino acids.

This clonotype was observed at least ten times. This chain connects TRBV27 to TRBJ2-7; no firm D call. This CDR3 contains 18 residues. In germline, CDR1 is MNHEY, CDR2 SMNVEV (reference sequence). V dropped 3 bases and J dropped 0 bases, with 21 bases sitting between them. The CDR3 DNA reads TGTGCCAGCAGTTTGGTCTCTGCAATGACCGGTCTCTCCTACGAGCAGTACTTC. Translated: CASSLVSAMTGLSYEQYF.

The chain joins TRBV11-2 to TRBJ2-7; D may be TRBD1 or TRBD2 (5 bases each). Germline V gene sequence: CDR1 SGHAT, CDR2 FQNNGV. The CDR3 runs to 11 residues. Trimming took 8 bases from V and 9 from J, leaving 14 bases between them. CDR3 region: CASRTGLAQYF. The DNA for the CDR3 is TGTGCCAGCCGGACGGGGCTGGCGCAGTACTTC.

This clonotype was counted between two and nine times. CDR3 protein: CASSFELSSNEQFF. The DNA of the CDR3 is TGTGCCAGCAGCTTCGAACTATCGTCCAATGAGCAGTTCTTC. The rearrangement joins TRBV5-4 to TRBJ2-1; the D is unclear. The V gene's germline CDR1 is SGHNT and CDR2 YYREEE (reference sequence). Trimming shortened V by 2 bases and J by 6 bases, and 12 bases separated the two germline ends. The CDR3 sequence is 14 residues long.

This clonotype was recorded only once. The V call is TRBV5-1, the J call TRBJ2-2, with TRBD2 identical over 10 bases. Trimming at V came to 0 bases and at J to 0 bases, leaving 5 bases not matched to a gene. Germline CDR1 is SGHRS and CDR2 is YFSETQ. The CDR3 is 18 amino acids. In DNA, the CDR3 is TGCGCCAGCAGCTTGGGCTCGACTAGCGGGCCGAACACCGGGGAGCTGTTTTTT. It yields the protein CASSLGSTSGPNTGELFF.